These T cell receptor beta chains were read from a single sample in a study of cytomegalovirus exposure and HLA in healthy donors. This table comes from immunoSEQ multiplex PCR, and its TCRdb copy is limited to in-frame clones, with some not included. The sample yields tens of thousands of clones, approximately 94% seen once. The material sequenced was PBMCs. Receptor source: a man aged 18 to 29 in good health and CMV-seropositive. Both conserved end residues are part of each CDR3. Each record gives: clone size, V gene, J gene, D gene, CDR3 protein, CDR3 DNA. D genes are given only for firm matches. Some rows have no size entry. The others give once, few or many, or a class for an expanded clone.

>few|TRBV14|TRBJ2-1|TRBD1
CASSQGGGGEQFF
TGTGCCAGCAGCCAAGGAGGGGGCGGTGAGCAGTTCTTC
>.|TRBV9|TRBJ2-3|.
CASSVAGTNTDTQYF
TGTGCCAGCAGCGTAGCCGGGACAAACACAGATACGCAGTATTTT
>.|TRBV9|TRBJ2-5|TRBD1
CASSVEGAEETQYF
TGTGCCAGCAGCGTAGAGGGGGCAGAAGAGACCCAGTACTTC
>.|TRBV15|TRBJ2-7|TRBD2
CATSRTTSGGHEQYF
TGTGCCACCAGCAGAACGACTAGCGGGGGTCACGAGCAGTACTTC
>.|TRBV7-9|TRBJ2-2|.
CASSLALDTGELFF
TGTGCCAGCAGCTTAGCTTTAGACACCGGGGAGCTGTTTTTT
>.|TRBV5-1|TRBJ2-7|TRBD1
CASSLTTGASQFHEQYF
TGCGCCAGCAGCTTGACGACAGGGGCGTCCCAATTCCACGAGCAGTACTTC
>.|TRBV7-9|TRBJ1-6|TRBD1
CASSLQGAPLHF
TGTGCCAGCAGCTTACAGGGGGCACCCCTCCACTTT
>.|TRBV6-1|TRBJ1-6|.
CASSEAQIYNSPLHF
TGTGCCAGCAGTGAAGCACAGATCTATAATTCACCCCTCCACTTT
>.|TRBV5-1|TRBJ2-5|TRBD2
CASSPFTGGYQETQYF
TGCGCCAGCAGCCCCTTTACCGGGGGGTACCAAGAGACCCAGTACTTC
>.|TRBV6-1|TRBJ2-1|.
CASSALETYNEQFF
TGTGCCAGCAGTGCTCTAGAAACCTACAATGAGCAGTTCTTC
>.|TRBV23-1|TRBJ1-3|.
CASTGNTIYF
TGCGCCAGTACTGGAAACACCATATATTTT
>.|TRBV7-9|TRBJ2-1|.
CASSLVPESSYNEQFF
TGTGCCAGCAGCTTAGTACCAGAAAGCTCCTACAATGAGCAGTTCTTC
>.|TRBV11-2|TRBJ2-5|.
CASSLAGVQETQYF
TGTGCCAGCAGCCTTGCAGGGGTCCAAGAGACCCAGTACTTC
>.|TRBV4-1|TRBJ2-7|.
CASSQAGVGDEQYF
TGCGCCAGCAGCCAGGCCGGAGTTGGCGACGAGCAGTACTTC
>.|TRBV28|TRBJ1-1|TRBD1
CASSVSPGQAPEAFF
TGTGCCAGCAGTGTCTCACCGGGACAGGCCCCTGAAGCTTTCTTT
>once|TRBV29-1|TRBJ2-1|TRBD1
CSVGQGVHEQFF
TGCAGCGTTGGACAGGGGGTCCATGAGCAGTTCTTC
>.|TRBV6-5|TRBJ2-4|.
CASADRLKNIQYF
TGTGCCAGCGCGGACAGATTAAAAAACATTCAGTACTTC
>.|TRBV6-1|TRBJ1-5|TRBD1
CASIDRGNQPQHF
TGTGCCAGCATCGACAGGGGGAATCAGCCCCAGCATTTT
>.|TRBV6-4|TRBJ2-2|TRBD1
CASSDQGDTGELFF
TGTGCCAGCAGTGATCAGGGGGACACCGGGGAGCTGTTTTTT
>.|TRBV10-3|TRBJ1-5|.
CAISESSAGRQPQHF
TGTGCCATCAGTGAGAGTTCGGCAGGGAGGCAGCCCCAGCATTTT
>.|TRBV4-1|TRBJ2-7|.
CASSQNWGQTYEQYF
TGCGCCAGCAGCCAAAACTGGGGCCAGACCTACGAGCAGTACTTC
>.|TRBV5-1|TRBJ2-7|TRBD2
CASSAGLAYEQYF
TGCGCCAGCAGCGCGGGACTAGCCTACGAGCAGTACTTC
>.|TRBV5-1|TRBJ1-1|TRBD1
CASSPGTGRAFF
TGCGCCAGCAGCCCCGGGACAGGGAGGGCTTTCTTT
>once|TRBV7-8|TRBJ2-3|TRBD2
CASSLPGGRGITDTQYF
TGTGCCAGCAGCTTACCTGGCGGGAGGGGGATCACAGATACGCAGTATTTT
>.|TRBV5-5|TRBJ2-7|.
CASSFGGDSVYEQYF
TGTGCCAGCAGCTTTGGAGGGGACAGCGTCTACGAGCAGTACTTC
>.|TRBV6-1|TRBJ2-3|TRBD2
CASSVTSGGGTDTQYF
TGTGCCAGCAGTGTAACTAGCGGGGGCGGCACAGATACGCAGTATTTT
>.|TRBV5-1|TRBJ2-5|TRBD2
CASSLAGRGETQYF
TGCGCCAGCAGTCTAGCGGGGAGAGGAGAGACCCAGTACTTC
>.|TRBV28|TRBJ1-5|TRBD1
CASGQGAGQPQHF
TGTGCCAGCGGTCAGGGGGCCGGGCAGCCCCAGCATTTT
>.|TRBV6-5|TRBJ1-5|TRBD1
CASRDRSVSNQPQHF
TGTGCCAGCAGGGACAGGTCTGTAAGCAATCAGCCCCAGCATTTT
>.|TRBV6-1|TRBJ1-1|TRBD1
CAGTPGQGARTEAFF
TGTGCCGGCACTCCGGGACAGGGGGCGCGTACTGAAGCTTTCTTT
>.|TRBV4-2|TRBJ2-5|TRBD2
CASSQDFGLAGVRETQYF
TGTGCCAGCAGCCAAGATTTCGGACTAGCGGGAGTCAGGGAGACCCAGTACTTC
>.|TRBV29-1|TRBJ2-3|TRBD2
CSVEVRSGGADTQYF
TGCAGCGTTGAAGTCAGAAGCGGGGGTGCAGATACGCAGTATTTT
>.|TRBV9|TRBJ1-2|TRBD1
CASSVDGTDYGYTF
TGTGCCAGCAGCGTAGACGGGACAGACTATGGCTACACCTTC
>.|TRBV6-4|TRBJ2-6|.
CASSNSSGANVLTF
TGTGCCAGCAGTAACAGCTCTGGGGCCAACGTCCTGACTTTC
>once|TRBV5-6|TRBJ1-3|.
CASSLVGGSPGNTIYF
TGTGCCAGCAGCTTGGTCGGAGGTTCCCCTGGAAACACCATATATTTT
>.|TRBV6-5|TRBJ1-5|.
CASSYSRFQPQHF
TGTGCCAGCAGTTACTCGAGGTTTCAGCCCCAGCATTTT
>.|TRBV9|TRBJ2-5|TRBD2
CASSTGLAGGPSQETQYF
TGTGCCAGCAGCACCGGACTAGCGGGGGGCCCAAGTCAAGAGACCCAGTACTTC
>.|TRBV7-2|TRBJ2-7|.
CASSLSAGRHYEQYF
TGTGCCAGCAGCTTATCCGCGGGACGCCACTACGAGCAGTACTTC
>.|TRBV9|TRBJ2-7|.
CASSVAVNGEQYF
TGTGCCAGCAGCGTAGCGGTAAACGGCGAGCAGTACTTC
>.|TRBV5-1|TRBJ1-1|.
CASSLDEGTYTEAFF
TGCGCCAGCAGCTTGGACGAGGGAACGTACACTGAAGCTTTCTTT
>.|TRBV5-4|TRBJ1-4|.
CASSLIQAGFIATNEKLFF
TGTGCCAGCAGCTTGATTCAGGCAGGGTTCATTGCAACTAATGAAAAACTGTTTTTT
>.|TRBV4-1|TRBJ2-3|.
CASSQSPGEVLPYF
TGCGCCAGCAGCCAATCCCCAGGGGAAGTTCTCCCGTATTTT
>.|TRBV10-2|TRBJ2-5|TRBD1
CASSERTGLETQYF
TGCGCCAGCAGTGAGAGGACAGGGCTAGAGACCCAGTACTTC
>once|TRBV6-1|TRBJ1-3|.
CASSEIYGKTSATSGNTIYF
TGTGCCAGCAGTGAAATTTACGGGAAAACGAGCGCGACCTCTGGAAACACCATATATTTT